This T cell receptor beta chain was captured in a study of T-cell reconstitution after alpha-beta-depleted transplantation in children. Study-level points and caveats: When one year had passed after transplant, most T-cell counts and diversity came from newly produced T cells. Several hundred expanded graft clones reportedly gave rise to the alpha-beta T cells present about two months after transplant. Surviving recipient T cells and thymic progenitors underlay high day-60 TCRbeta diversity in some patients.

Construction of the TCRbeta library involved unique molecular identifiers. Each CDR3 protein gets one entry after TCRdb re-called the PCR reads with MiXCR. The data hold 200,000 to 250,000 distinct CDR3 sequences, with about a tenth observed a single time. This clonotype was observed many times. No antigen is known for it. The sequence was obtained from a child under two years old with acute myeloid leukemia, due to receive a stem cell transplant. Specimen: PBMCs, collected before TCRalphabeta/CD19-depleted stem cell transplant.

The CDR3 region has the DNA TGCGCCAGCAGCCAAGCGGAGTATTCGACCCAGTACTTC. It yields the protein CASSQAEYSTQYF. This sequence joins TRBV4-1 and TRBJ2-5; unclear D gene. The CDR3 covers 13 residues. With 1 base removed from V and 7 bases from J, the gap between germline ends came to 10 bases. Germline CDR1 MGHRA, CDR2 YSYEKL.